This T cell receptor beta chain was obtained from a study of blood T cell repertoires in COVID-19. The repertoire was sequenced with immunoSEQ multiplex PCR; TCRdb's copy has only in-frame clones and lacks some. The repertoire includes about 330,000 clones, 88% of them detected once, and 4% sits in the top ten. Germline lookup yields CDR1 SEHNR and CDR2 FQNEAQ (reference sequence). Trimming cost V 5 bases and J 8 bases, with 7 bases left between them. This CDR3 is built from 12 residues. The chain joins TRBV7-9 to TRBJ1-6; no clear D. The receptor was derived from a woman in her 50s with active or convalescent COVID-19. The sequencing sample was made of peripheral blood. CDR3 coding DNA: TGTGCCAGCAGCCCATTTGATTCACCCCTCCACTTT. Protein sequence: CASSPFDSPLHF.